This T cell receptor (beta chain) was recovered during a study of T-cell reconstitution after alpha-beta-depleted transplantation in children. Study observations and caveats: Alpha-beta T cells about two months after transplant reportedly derived from several hundred expanded graft clones. Surviving recipient T cells and thymic progenitors produced the high day-60 TCRbeta diversity seen in some patients.

The CDR3 contains 14 residues. Between the trimmed V and J ends, which lost 8 bases and 5 bases, there was a span of 16 bases. Germline lookup yields CDR1 MRHNA and CDR2 SNTAGT. The TCRbeta library incorporated unique molecular identifiers. A single record per CDR3 protein comes from TCRdb applying MiXCR to the PCR reads. The data show 220,000 or so distinct CDR3 sequences, with 6.5% to 10% seen just once and almost 6.5% held by the top ten. This clonotype was detected many times. The antigen is undetermined. The input for sequencing was PBMCs, mostly from graft donor cells, taken 180 days after TCRalphabeta/CD19-depleted stem cell transplant. The J gene is TRBJ2-1, the V gene TRBV6-4; no reliable D call. This TCR came from a male patient aged 10 to 17 who had a stem cell transplant for acute lymphoblastic leukemia, so the T cells may come from the graft donor. The DNA for the CDR3 is TGTGCCAGCCCTGCCGAGTCCTCTCACAATGAGCAGTTCTTC. Translation: CASPAESSHNEQFF.